The 25 T cell receptor beta chains below all came from one sample that was sequenced in a study of shared clonotypes between healthy human individuals. Profiled with immunoSEQ multiplex PCR; TCRdb holds only in-frame clones, not every one. Counted here are around 2,000,000 clones, roughly 91% occurring once; the ten biggest clones make up more than 1.5%. Naivety among CD8 cells was defined by CD45RO negativity and positive CCR7 selection, thereby excluding terminally differentiated effector memory CD45RA+ cells. Sequencing was carried out using naive CD8+ T cells from PBMCs. The receptors here all came from a man between 18 and 35 years old in good health. Some clones in this sample may be carry-over from other donors' samples.

V usage is TRBV28 and J usage is TRBJ2-5, with 9 bases lining up with TRBD2. The length of the CDR3 is 16 residues. Germline lookup yields CDR1 MDHEN and CDR2 SYDVKM. V lost 6 bases to trimming and J lost 1 base; unmatched junction nucleotides: 9. The CDR3 protein is CASRGWTSDIQETQYF. The CDR3 DNA reads TGTGCCAGCAGGGGGTGGACTAGCGACATCCAAGAGACCCAGTACTTC. The full variable domain, in which reference TRBV28 and TRBJ2-5 provide the parts outside the CDR3, is DVKVTQSSRYLVKRTGEKVFLECVQDMDHENMFWYRQDPGLGLRLIYFSYDVKMKEKGDIPEGYSVSREKKERFSLILESASTNQTSMYLCASRGWTSDIQETQYFGPGTRLLVL.

The CDR3 is CASRTGNYGYTF. The DNA of the CDR3 is TGTGCCAGTAGAACGGGCAACTATGGCTACACCTTC. V and J are TRBV19 and TRBJ1-2; D gene uncertain. Trimming left V 6 bases short and J 2 bases short, with 7 bases between. Germline CDR1 reads LNHDA; CDR2 reads SQIVND (reference sequence). This CDR3 is built from 12 residues. Full variable domain (rest looked up from reference TRBV19 and TRBJ1-2): DGGITQSPKYLFRKEGQNVTLSCEQNLNHDAMYWYRQDPGQGLRLIYYSQIVNDFQKGDIAEGYSVSREKKESFPLTVTSAQKNPTAFYLCASRTGNYGYTFGSGTRLTVV.

This CDR3 is CAISPLAGGTYEQYF. For the CDR3, the DNA is TGTGCCATCAGTCCACTAGCGGGAGGAACCTACGAGCAGTACTTC. The rearrangement uses TRBV10-3 and TRBJ2-7; TRBD2 aligns across 12 bases. CDR1 and CDR2 (germline): ENHRY, SYGVKD. V was pared by 5 bases and J by 2 bases, with 4 bases of the junction left unmatched. The CDR3 consists of 15 residues.

V and J are TRBV6-4 and TRBJ1-1; D unresolved. The length of the CDR3 is 12 residues. Looked up from germline, CDR1 is MRHNA and CDR2 is SNTAGT. Deletions cut 2 bases from V and 5 bases from J, with 6 bases between. For the CDR3, the DNA is TGTGCCAGCAGTGACGGGTTGACTGAAGCTTTCTTT. Its protein is CASSDGLTEAFF.

The V gene is TRBV5-8, the J gene TRBJ2-7; TRBD1 agrees at 10 bases. CDR3 length: 16 amino acids. CDR1 SGHTS and CDR2 YDEGEE come from the germline V gene. V lost 4 bases, J lost 0 bases, and 7 bases stayed unmatched. The CDR3 nucleotides read TGTGCCAGCAGCCGGGACAGGGGTAGAGGCTCCTACGAGCAGTACTTC. This encodes CASSRDRGRGSYEQYF.

This chain joins TRBV27 and TRBJ1-1, with D tentatively TRBD1 (6 bases). Per germline, CDR1 MNHEY and CDR2 SMNVEV (reference sequence). The CDR3 is 11 amino acids. V shed 7 bases and J shed 8 bases, with 11 bases lying between them. The CDR3 reads CASKKRGEAFF. The CDR3 DNA reads TGTGCCAGCAAAAAGAGGGGGGAAGCTTTCTTT.

As for this clone: At the DNA level, this CDR3 is encoded by other sequences in the same sample as well. V gene TRBV4-1 combines with J gene TRBJ1-2; 7 bases match TRBD1. The germline V gene encodes CDR1 MGHRA and CDR2 YSYEKL. This CDR3 has 14 amino acids. The J segment lost 4 bases and the V segment lost 0 bases, leaving 2 bases of the junction unmatched. This CDR3 is CASSQDRGTYGYTF. CDR3 DNA sequence: TGCGCCAGCAGCCAAGACAGGGGGACCTATGGCTACACCTTC.

V usage is TRBV13 and J usage is TRBJ2-7, with 7 bases fitting TRBD2. The CDR3 spans 16 residues. V was clipped by 5 bases and J by 3 bases; unmatched bases: 13. The germline V gene encodes CDR1 PRHDT and CDR2 FYEKMQ (reference sequence). The CDR3 DNA follows: TGTGCCAGCAGCCCAGGGAGGGTCCCCGTGGGCTACGAGCAGTACTTC. This sequence encodes CASSPGRVPVGYEQYF.

The gene calls are TRBV11-2 and TRBJ2-1; 7 bases line up with TRBD1. V shed 0 bases and J 6 bases; nucleotides not matched to a gene: 8. This CDR3 is 16 amino acids long. Germline V lookup: CDR1 SGHAT, CDR2 FQNNGV. CDR3 region: CASSLDRGRGFNEQFF. As DNA, the CDR3 is TGTGCCAGCAGCTTAGATCGGGGCAGGGGGTTCAATGAGCAGTTCTTC.

This rearrangement joins TRBV28 to TRBJ1-5, with D possibly matching TRBD1 (5 bases). The ends were cut back, 3 bases at V and 0 bases at J, with 9 bases in the middle. This CDR3 is 15 amino acids long. Germline V gene sequence: CDR1 MDHEN, CDR2 SYDVKM. The CDR3 here is CASSFRGSSNQPQHF. CDR3 nucleotides: TGTGCCAGCAGTTTTAGGGGCAGTAGCAATCAGCCCCAGCATTTT.

The chain carries TRBV6-4 and TRBJ2-2; TRBD2 aligns across 7 bases. The CDR3 spans 15 residues. Germline-derived CDR1 and CDR2 are MRHNA and SNTAGT. V was clipped by 4 bases and J by 4 bases; unmatched bases: 6. The CDR3 reads CASSAAGVGTGELFF. The CDR3 DNA follows: TGTGCCAGCAGTGCTGCGGGAGTGGGCACCGGGGAGCTGTTTTTT.

Notes on this clone: This specimen includes other DNA sequences encoding the same CDR3. The chain carries TRBV28 and TRBJ2-7; D remains ambiguous. The CDR3 has 14 amino acids. CDR1 is MDHEN and CDR2 is SYDVKM in the germline V gene. Trimming pared 2 bases from V and 0 bases from J, leaving 8 bases between. DNA for the CDR3: TGTGCCAGCAGTTTAACTGGACGCTCCTACGAGCAGTACTTC. It encodes CASSLTGRSYEQYF.

The chain combines TRBV5-4 with TRBJ2-1; 7 bases line up with TRBD2. The CDR3 loop spans 15 amino acids. Trimming took 6 bases from V and 6 from J; bases not matched to a gene: 12. The germline V gene has CDR1 SGHNT and CDR2 YYREEE (reference sequence). This CDR3 is CASTTPGGGGNEQFF. DNA for the CDR3: TGTGCCAGCACGACCCCGGGGGGTGGGGGCAATGAGCAGTTCTTC.

The chain couples TRBV5-6 to TRBJ2-3, with D hard to call. CDR3 length: 14 residues. CDR1 and CDR2 from the germline V gene are SGHDT and YYEEEE. The V end was cut by 0 bases, the J end by 5 bases, with 10 bases between. The CDR3 spells CASSLVQLGDTQYF. The CDR3 DNA reads as TGTGCCAGCAGCTTGGTTCAGTTGGGAGATACGCAGTATTTT. Full variable domain (remainder filled in from reference TRBV5-6 and TRBJ2-3): DAGVTQSPTHLIKTRGQQVTLRCSPKSGHDTVSWYQQALGQGPQFIFQYYEEEERQRGNFPDRFSGHQFPNYSSELNVNALLLGDSALYLCASSLVQLGDTQYFGPGTRLTVL.

This chain uses TRBV19 with TRBJ2-7; D remains unclear. Deletions cut 3 bases from V and 5 bases from J, with 14 bases between. Germline V CDR1 and CDR2: LNHDA, SQIVND (reference sequence). The CDR3 has 14 residues. Here the CDR3 DNA reads TGTGCCAGTAGTATCGGGTTAAGGATTGACGAGCAGTACTTC. This encodes CASSIGLRIDEQYF.

V usage is TRBV27 and J usage is TRBJ2-7, with 10 bases matching TRBD2. The CDR3 runs to 17 residues. After removal of 6 bases from V and 2 bases from J, the junction contained 13 bases not matched to a gene. CDR1 is MNHEY and CDR2 is SMNVEV in the germline V gene (reference sequence). CDR3 residues: CASRGASLAGQAYEQYF. The CDR3 bases are TGTGCCAGCAGGGGGGCATCACTAGCGGGGCAGGCCTACGAGCAGTACTTC.

This sequence joins TRBV27 and TRBJ2-5, with a tentative D call TRBD1 (6 bases). Trimming left V 7 bases short and J 1 base short, with 10 bases between. The CDR3 sequence is 13 residues long. Per the germline V gene, CDR1 is MNHEY and CDR2 is SMNVEV (reference sequence). As DNA, the CDR3 is TGTGCCAGCAAAGGGGGAACCCAAGAGACCCAGTACTTC. It codes for CASKGGTQETQYF.

V usage is TRBV7-6 and J usage is TRBJ2-5, with 12 bases identical to TRBD1. The CDR3 has 18 amino acids. V gave up 7 bases and J gave up 2 bases; unmatched junction bases: 14. From germline, CDR1 is SGHVS and CDR2 FNYEAQ. CDR3 nucleotide sequence: TGTGCCAGCACTCTAAGACGCGGGACAGGGGGCAAGCAAGAGACCCAGTACTTC. Protein: CASTLRRGTGGKQETQYF. Drawing the rest from reference TRBV7-6 and TRBJ2-5, the complete variable domain is GAGVSQSPRYKVTKRGQDVALRCDPISGHVSLYWYRQALGQGPEFLTYFNYEAQQDKSGLPNDRFSAERPEGSISTLTIQRTEQRDSAMYRCASTLRRGTGGKQETQYFGPGTRLLVL.

This clone was counted only a few times. This sample also contains other DNA sequences that code for the same CDR3. The J gene is TRBJ1-1, the V gene TRBV5-1; no clear D. Between the trimmed V and J ends, which lost 0 bases and 4 bases, there was a span of 7 bases. Germline V gene sequence: CDR1 SGHRS, CDR2 YFSETQ. CDR3 length equals 13 residues. CDR3 nucleotide sequence: TGCGCCAGCAGCTTGGGTCGGGGCACTGAAGCTTTCTTT. The encoded protein is CASSLGRGTEAFF. Complete variable domain (other parts from reference TRBV5-1 and TRBJ1-1): KAGVTQTPRYLIKTRGQQVTLSCSPISGHRSVSWYQQTPGQGLQFLFEYFSETQRNKGNFPGRFSGRQFSNSRSEMNVSTLELGDSALYLCASSLGRGTEAFFGQGTRLTVV.

This chain joins TRBV7-8 and TRBJ2-2, with 9 nucleotides matching TRBD1. The CDR3 has 14 residues. V shed 8 bases and J 5 bases; nucleotides not matched to a gene: 6. Germline V CDR1 and CDR2: SGHVS, FQNEAQ. CDR3 residues: CASYGQGSTGELFF. CDR3 bases: TGTGCCAGCTACGGACAGGGGTCAACCGGGGAGCTGTTTTTT.

The V and J genes are TRBV7-9 and TRBJ2-1; 8 positions match TRBD1. The CDR3 extends over 17 amino acids. V lost 6 bases, J lost 1 base, and 11 bases stayed unmatched. Germline CDR1 SEHNR, CDR2 FQNEAQ (reference sequence). The CDR3 sequence is CASSSPRQGASYNEQFF. As DNA, the CDR3 is TGTGCCAGCAGTTCACCACGGCAGGGGGCATCCTACAATGAGCAGTTCTTC.

The CDR3 here is CASSQEFGHRYEQYF. The CDR3 bases are TGCGCCAGCAGCCAAGAATTTGGGCACAGATACGAGCAGTACTTC. V and J are TRBV4-1 and TRBJ2-7; no reliable D call. This CDR3 has 15 residues. Germline values: CDR1 MGHRA, CDR2 YSYEKL. The V end lost 0 bases, the J end lost 4 bases, and 13 bases lay between the germline ends.

The chain uses TRBV7-8 and TRBJ2-1, with a possible D match to TRBD1 (5 bases). CDR1 and CDR2 from the germline V gene are SGHVS and FQNEAQ. The CDR3 is 14 residues long. V was pared by 2 bases and J by 7 bases, with 12 bases between. CDR3 protein: CASSLRAGWNEQFF. In DNA, the CDR3 is TGTGCCAGCAGCTTACGAGCAGGGTGGAATGAGCAGTTCTTC.

The chain is built from TRBV4-2 and TRBJ2-7; 10 nucleotides agree with TRBD2. The trim removed 0 bases at V and 4 bases at J, leaving 9 bases unmatched. Germline CDR1 LGHNA, CDR2 YNFKEQ. The CDR3 is 17 amino acids. CDR3 sequence (DNA): TGTGCCAGCAGCCAAGATAGTCTAGCGGGAGAGCGGTACGAGCAGTACTTC. The encoded protein is CASSQDSLAGERYEQYF.

This clone came up once. This chain joins TRBV19 and TRBJ2-3; D remains unclear. V was cut by 3 bases and J by 2 bases, with 12 bases left in between. This CDR3 contains 15 residues. Germline V CDR1 and CDR2: LNHDA, SQIVND (reference sequence). The CDR3 protein is CASSIQKPPTDTQYF. Here the CDR3 DNA reads TGTGCCAGTAGTATTCAGAAACCCCCCACAGATACGCAGTATTTT.